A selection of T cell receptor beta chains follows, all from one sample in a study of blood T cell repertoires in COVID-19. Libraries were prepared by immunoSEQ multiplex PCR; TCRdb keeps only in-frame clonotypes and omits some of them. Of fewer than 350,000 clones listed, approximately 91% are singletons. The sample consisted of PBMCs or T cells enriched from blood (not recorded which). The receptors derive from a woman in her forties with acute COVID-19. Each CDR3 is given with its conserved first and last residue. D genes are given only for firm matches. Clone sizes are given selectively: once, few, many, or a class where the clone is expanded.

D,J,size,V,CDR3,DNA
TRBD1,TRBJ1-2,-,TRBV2,CASRSTQGAYGYTF,TGTGCCAGCAGATCTACACAGGGGGCCTATGGCTACACCTTC
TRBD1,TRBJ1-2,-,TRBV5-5,CASSLSGARTGDYGYTF,TGTGCCAGCAGCTTAAGTGGGGCTAGGACAGGGGACTATGGCTACACCTTC
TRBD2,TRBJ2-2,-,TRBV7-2,CASTSEGGSGTGELFF,TGTGCCAGCACCTCAGAAGGCGGGAGCGGCACCGGGGAGCTGTTTTTT
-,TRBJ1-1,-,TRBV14,CASSPQGHLTAFF,TGTGCCAGCAGCCCCCAGGGCCATCTAACAGCTTTCTTT
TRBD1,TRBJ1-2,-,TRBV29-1,CSVEDRWQGGFSYTF,TGCAGCGTTGAAGATCGCTGGCAGGGGGGTTTCAGCTACACCTTC
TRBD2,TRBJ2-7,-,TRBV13,CASSLEPGGEYEQYF,TGTGCCAGCAGCTTAGAACCGGGGGGTGAGTACGAGCAGTACTTC
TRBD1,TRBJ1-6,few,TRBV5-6,CASSLGDRYNSPLHF,TGTGCCAGCAGCTTGGGGGACAGGTATAATTCACCCCTCCACTTT
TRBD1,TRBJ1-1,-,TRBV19,CASSFNRGNTEAFF,TGTGCCAGTAGTTTCAACAGGGGAAACACTGAAGCTTTCTTT
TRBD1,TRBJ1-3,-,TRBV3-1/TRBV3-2,CASSQQTGGGNTIYF,TGTGCCAGCAGCCAGCAGACAGGGGGTGGAAACACCATATATTTT
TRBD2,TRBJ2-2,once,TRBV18,CASSPSGVSTGELFF,TGTGCCAGCTCACCAAGCGGGGTTTCCACCGGGGAGCTGTTTTTT
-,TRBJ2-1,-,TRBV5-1,CASSLNGEQFF,TGCGCCAGCAGCCTAAATGGTGAGCAGTTCTTC
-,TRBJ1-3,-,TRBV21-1,CASPPPRGNTIYF,TGTGCCAGCCCCCCGCCGCGGGGAAACACCATATATTTT
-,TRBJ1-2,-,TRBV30,CAWGGGSFNGYTF,TGTGCCTGGGGAGGAGGGAGTTTCAATGGCTACACCTTC
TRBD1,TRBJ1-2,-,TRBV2,CASREQGATVGGYTF,TGTGCCAGCAGGGAACAGGGGGCGACGGTAGGCGGCTACACCTTC
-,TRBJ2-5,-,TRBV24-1,CATSDSLWGRETQYF,TGTGCCACCAGTGATAGTCTCTGGGGGCGAGAGACCCAGTACTTC
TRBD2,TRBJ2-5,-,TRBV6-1,CASSEASGGARARGETQYF,TGTGCCAGCAGTGAAGCTAGCGGGGGTGCAAGGGCCCGTGGGGAGACCCAGTACTTC
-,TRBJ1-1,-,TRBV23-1,CASSHKGLRTEAFF,TGCGCCAGCAGTCACAAGGGGCTCCGGACTGAAGCTTTCTTT
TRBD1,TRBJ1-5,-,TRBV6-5,CASSTGGGNQPQHF,TGTGCCAGCAGCACAGGGGGCGGCAATCAGCCCCAGCATTTT
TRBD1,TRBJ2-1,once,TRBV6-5,CASSRAGTAYNEQFF,TGTGCCAGCAGTCGAGCCGGGACAGCCTACAATGAGCAGTTCTTC
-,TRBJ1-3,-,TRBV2,CARGGAGRAFSGNTIYF,TGTGCCAGAGGTGGGGCTGGCCGGGCCTTCTCTGGAAACACCATATATTTT
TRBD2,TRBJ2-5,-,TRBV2,CASSEGPSGLAGETQYF,TGTGCCAGCAGTGAAGGGCCCTCGGGACTAGCGGGGGAGACCCAGTACTTC
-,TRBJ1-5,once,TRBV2,CASSDRGYQPQHF,TGTGCCAGCAGTGACCGGGGGTACCAGCCCCAGCATTTT
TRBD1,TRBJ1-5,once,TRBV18,CASSRQGIGSNQPQHF,TGTGCCAGCTCACGACAGGGTATTGGAAGCAATCAGCCCCAGCATTTT
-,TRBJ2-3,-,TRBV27,CASSLSGGFTTDTQYF,TGTGCCAGCAGTTTATCTGGGGGCTTTACCACAGATACGCAGTATTTT
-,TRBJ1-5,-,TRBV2,CASRATVKDNQPQHF,TGTGCCAGCAGGGCGACAGTAAAAGACAATCAGCCCCAGCATTTT
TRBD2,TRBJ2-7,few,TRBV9,CASSAGTSGSYEQYF,TGTGCCAGCAGCGCCGGGACTAGCGGCTCCTACGAGCAGTACTTC
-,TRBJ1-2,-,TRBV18,CASSPQGDYGYTF,TGTGCCAGCTCACCGCAGGGTGACTATGGCTACACCTTC
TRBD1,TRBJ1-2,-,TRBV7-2,CASSPRTGGRGYGYTF,TGTGCCAGCAGCCCCAGGACAGGCGGACGAGGGTATGGCTACACCTTC
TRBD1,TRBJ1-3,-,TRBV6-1,CASSETGADTIYF,TGTGCCAGCAGTGAAACAGGGGCAGACACCATATATTTT